The entry below describes one T cell receptor (beta chain). This record belongs to a study of human T cells and chemical hapten exposure. Original data processing: Sample TCR totals centred on a median of around 93,000, ranging about 23,224 to 690,600. MiXCR, run by TCRdb on the RACE reads, gives a single entry per CDR3 protein. The V and J calls shown here were made by TCRdb, not taken from the authors' results. This table has about 89,000 distinct CDR3 sequences, 13% appearing once. The CDR3 is made up of 14 amino acids. V lost 10 bases, J lost 1 base, and 14 bases lay in between. The germline V gene encodes CDR1 SNHLY and CDR2 FYNNEI. Time point specified: patch test 3, about 24 weeks after DPC sensitization. As for treatment: therapeutic diphenylcyclopropenone sensitization with weekly scalp DPC. It was unfractionated whole blood from which total RNA was extracted.

The rearrangement joins TRBV2 to TRBJ1-3; possible D gene TRBD1, 5 bases. This receptor was obtained from a woman between 45 and 60 years old with alopecia areata. Some clones in this sample may be carry-over from other donors' samples. Source: whole blood, taken in connection with sensitization to the hapten diphenylcyclopropenone (DPC). The CDR3 sequence is CATAGGFSGNTIYF. DNA of the CDR3: TGTGCCACCGCCGGGGGGTTTTCTGGAAACACCATATATTTT.